This TCR beta chain was sequenced in a study of T cell repertoires in cytomegalovirus infection. Looking at the study overall: Indications of both CMV infection and matching HLA type were provided by public TCR beta signatures.

TCRdb reanalysed the reads using MiXCR and keeps one entry per CDR3 protein. The sample lists approximately 590,000 distinct CDR3 sequences, 40% seen once, with around 50% in the top ten. Findings of the study overall: The ex vivo response was dominated by HLA-C-restricted CMV-specific TCR beta clonotypes.

Germline V gene data show CDR1 as LNHDA and CDR2 as SQIVND (reference sequence). V was clipped by 6 bases and J by 12 bases; unmatched bases: 13. CDR3 length: 14 residues. For this clonotype: Its antigen remains unidentified.

This receptor was taken from a human donor in good health (CMV status not recorded). Some clones in this sample may be carry-over from other donors' samples. The sequencing used cultured PBMCs, collected from culture after CMV antigen stimulation. The rearrangement joins TRBV19 to TRBJ2-4, with 8 bases aligning to TRBD2. In nucleotides, the CDR3 is TGTGCCAGTAGCCACCGGGACCTGGCGGGGGGTCAGTACTTC. Translating gives CASSHRDLAGGQYF.